The clone carrying this T cell receptor (beta chain) was seen only once. Its antigen is undetermined. These data come from a study of radiotherapy plus CTLA-4 blockade in lung cancer. In the study overall: The study recorded objective responses in approximately 19% of patients and disease control in 25% to 35%.

Some clones are missing from TCRdb's copy, which holds only in-frame ones; the method was immunoSEQ multiplex PCR. The profile shows some 94,000 clones, approximately 82% of them singletons. Points from the study as a whole: After radiotherapy and ipilimumab, tumor-derived clones expanded in peripheral blood. Increased serum interferon-beta after radiation also reportedly predicted response strongly.

In chemo-refractory metastatic non-small-cell lung cancer, patients got ipilimumab CTLA-4 blockade together with focal radiation. The CDR3 extends over 14 amino acids. CDR1 SGDLS and CDR2 YYNGEE come from the germline V gene. The V gene lost 2 bases and the J gene lost 4 bases, with 12 bases spanning the gap. This receptor was obtained from a human donor with non-small cell lung cancer that progressed on radiotherapy plus ipilimumab. The V and J genes are TRBV9 and TRBJ1-1, with D tentatively TRBD1 (6 bases). Sequenced material: peripheral blood, taken from a patient treated with radiotherapy plus ipilimumab. The CDR3 protein is CASSVSGASTEAFF. The CDR3 nucleotides are TGTGCCAGCAGCGTTTCAGGGGCGAGCACTGAAGCTTTCTTT.